These 20 T cell receptor beta chains were all obtained from the same sample, sequenced in a study of control samples from healthy donors and cancer patients. The method was immunoSEQ multiplex PCR; TCRdb's version includes in-frame clones alone and lacks a portion of them. The sample includes roughly 120,000 clones, 70% to 90% seen only once; the top ten take around 3.5%. Sequenced material: blood. These receptors all come from a man in his forties in good health.

V is TRBV4-2 and J is TRBJ2-7; TRBD1 aligns across 11 bases. CDR3 length: 15 amino acids. The germline V gene has CDR1 LGHNA and CDR2 YNFKEQ. V was pared by 3 bases and J by 3 bases, with 4 bases of the junction left unmatched. CDR3 DNA sequence: TGTGCCAGCAGCCATGGACAGGGGGCGAACTACGAGCAGTACTTC. Protein product: CASSHGQGANYEQYF.

The rearrangement joins TRBV10-3 to TRBJ1-1; D call uncertain. The length of the CDR3 is 12 residues. The germline V gene encodes CDR1 ENHRY and CDR2 SYGVKD. Deletions cut 2 bases from V and 3 bases from J, with 4 bases between. This CDR3 reads CAISETYTEAFF. The CDR3 DNA reads TGTGCCATCAGTGAGACATACACTGAAGCTTTCTTT.

This chain uses TRBV10-3 with TRBJ1-5; a possible D gene is TRBD1 (6 bases). CDR3 length equals 14 residues. Germline loops: CDR1 ENHRY, CDR2 SYGVKD. V shed 2 bases and J shed 2 bases, with 7 bases lying between them. Here the CDR3 reads CAISERGGNQPQHF. The CDR3 coding sequence is TGTGCCATCAGTGAGAGGGGGGGCAATCAGCCCCAGCATTTT.

The chain employs TRBV5-1 and TRBJ1-6; D perhaps matches TRBD1 (5 bases). V was cut by 6 bases and J by 6 bases, with 13 bases left in between. The CDR3 spans 14 residues. From germline, CDR1 is SGHRS and CDR2 YFSETQ. The DNA of the CDR3 is TGCGCCAGCAAGCAGGGCGACCTTAATTCACCCCTCCACTTT. It encodes CASKQGDLNSPLHF. The complete variable domain, with remaining parts taken from reference TRBV5-1 and TRBJ1-6, reads KAGVTQTPRYLIKTRGQQVTLSCSPISGHRSVSWYQQTPGQGLQFLFEYFSETQRNKGNFPGRFSGRQFSNSRSEMNVSTLELGDSALYLCASKQGDLNSPLHFGNGTRLTVT.

The gene calls are TRBV19 and TRBJ1-2, with 7 bases lining up with TRBD1. Germline CDR1 LNHDA, CDR2 SQIVND (reference sequence). This CDR3 has 14 amino acids. V trimming: 3 bases; J trimming: 5 bases; junction bases outside the gene matches: 6. In DNA form, the CDR3 reads TGTGCCAGTAGTATTTCGACAGGGTGGTATGGCTACACCTTC. Protein sequence: CASSISTGWYGYTF.

The gene calls are TRBV2 and TRBJ1-6, with no clear D. This CDR3 contains 15 residues. Germline V gene sequence: CDR1 SNHLY, CDR2 FYNNEI. Trimming removed 7 bases at V and 0 bases at J, with 10 bases between. The CDR3 region has the DNA TGTGCCAGCATGAGGGCAAGCTCCTATAATTCACCCCTCCACTTT. Protein product: CASMRASSYNSPLHF.

J is TRBJ1-2 and V is TRBV5-4; tentative D call: TRBD1 (6 bases). Looked up from germline, CDR1 is SGHNT and CDR2 is YYREEE (reference sequence). This CDR3 region has 13 residues. Trimming took off 4 bases at V and 3 bases at J, with 10 bases between the two ends. As DNA, the CDR3 is TGTGCCAGCAGCACGGGACAATACTATGGCTACACCTTC. Amino acid sequence: CASSTGQYYGYTF. Full variable domain (missing parts from reference TRBV5-4 and TRBJ1-2): ETGVTQSPTHLIKTRGQQVTLRCSSQSGHNTVSWYQQALGQGPQFIFQYYREEENGRGNFPPRFSGLQFPNYSSELNVNALELDDSALYLCASSTGQYYGYTFGSGTRLTVV.

The DNA of the CDR3 is TGTGCCAGCAGCTTATACGCAGGGGACTCCTACGAGCAGTACTTC. Encoded protein: CASSLYAGDSYEQYF. The gene calls are TRBV7-2 and TRBJ2-7, with D tentatively TRBD1 (6 bases). The length of the CDR3 is 15 residues. From germline, CDR1 is SGHTA and CDR2 FQGNSA. Trimming removed 2 bases at V and 0 bases at J, with 11 bases between.

The V call is TRBV18, the J call TRBJ2-7; D may be TRBD1 or TRBD2 (5 bases each). The germline V gene encodes CDR1 KGHSH and CDR2 LQKENI. The CDR3 has 13 residues. V was shortened by 6 bases and J by 2 bases, with 11 bases between the two germline ends. The CDR3 DNA reads TGTGCCAGCTCCCGAAGGGACCCCTACGAGCAGTACTTC. Protein: CASSRRDPYEQYF.

The chain combines TRBV5-6 with TRBJ1-2; tentatively, D is TRBD1 (5 bases). Trimming removed 2 bases from V and 8 bases from J, with 19 bases in between. Germline CDR1 SGHDT, CDR2 YYEEEE. The CDR3 covers 15 residues. CDR3 region: CASSFRDPIPVGYTF. DNA for the CDR3: TGTGCCAGCAGCTTCCGGGACCCCATTCCGGTCGGCTACACCTTC.

The CDR3 region has the DNA TGTGCCAGCAGATCCGGGACAGGGAGTGGCTACACCTTC. Its translation is CASRSGTGSGYTF. This rearrangement joins TRBV7-3 to TRBJ1-2; TRBD1 agrees at 9 bases. The V gene's germline CDR1 is SGHTA and CDR2 FQGTGA. The J segment lost 7 bases and the V segment lost 6 bases, leaving 6 bases of the junction unmatched. The CDR3 is 13 amino acids.

The chain combines TRBV6-1 with TRBJ2-4; D is ambiguous. The V gene lost 1 base and the J gene lost 0 bases, with 13 bases spanning the gap. This CDR3 contains 17 residues. The germline gives CDR1 MNHNS, CDR2 SASEGT. This CDR3 reads CASSEESRSAAKNIQYF. For the CDR3, the DNA is TGTGCCAGCAGTGAAGAGTCCCGATCCGCAGCCAAAAACATTCAGTACTTC.

This chain joins TRBV28 and TRBJ1-2; maybe TRBD1 (5 bases). Trimming took 6 bases from V and 6 from J, leaving 17 bases between them. This CDR3 contains 14 residues. Looked up from germline, CDR1 is MDHEN and CDR2 is SYDVKM. In DNA, the CDR3 is TGTGCCAGCAGACCCTCATCCGACAGCAATGGCTACACCTTC. Protein: CASRPSSDSNGYTF.

The chain combines TRBV4-2 with TRBJ1-5; 7 bases are shared with TRBD1. CDR3 size: 18 residues. The trim removed 0 bases at V and 2 bases at J, leaving 10 bases unmatched. Germline CDR1 and CDR2: LGHNA and YNFKEQ. CDR3 nucleotide sequence: TGTGCCAGCAGCCAAGAGACTTTGACAGGGAAGGGCAATCAGCCCCAGCATTTT. Protein: CASSQETLTGKGNQPQHF.

The gene calls are TRBV25-1 and TRBJ2-6; D is possibly TRBD1 or TRBD2 (5 bases each). Germline values: CDR1 MGHDK, CDR2 SYGVNS. CDR3 length: 18 residues. Between the trimmed V and J ends, which lost 3 bases and 5 bases, there was a span of 20 bases. DNA of the CDR3: TGTGCCAGCAGTGATTTTTCCCGGGACCCACGTTGGGCCAACGTCCTGACTTTC. This codes for CASSDFSRDPRWANVLTF.

The CDR3 protein is CAWSVGDTDTQYF. The CDR3 DNA reads as TGTGCCTGGAGTGTCGGGGACACAGATACGCAGTATTTT. The rearrangement uses TRBV30 and TRBJ2-3; D is perhaps TRBD2 (5 bases). V lost 0 bases, J lost 2 bases, and 6 bases lay in between. CDR3 length equals 13 residues. Germline V lookup: CDR1 GTSNPN, CDR2 SVGIG (reference sequence).

This chain joins TRBV4-3 and TRBJ2-3; no clear D. The CDR3 has 14 residues. The germline CDR1 and CDR2 sequences are LGHNA and YSLEER. Trimming took 0 bases from V and 9 from J, leaving 13 bases between them. The CDR3 nucleotides are TGCGCCAGCAGCCAAGATTCGGCCAGGATCACGCAGTATTTT. Protein product: CASSQDSARITQYF.

The rearrangement joins TRBV4-3 to TRBJ2-1; a weak D match, TRBD2 (7 bases). Germline assignment: CDR1 LGHNA and CDR2 YSLEER. Trimming left V 0 bases short and J 9 bases short, with 18 bases between. The CDR3 is 16 amino acids. The CDR3 protein is CASSQDPGGPWGEQFF. Here the CDR3 DNA reads TGCGCCAGCAGCCAAGATCCCGGGGGGCCCTGGGGTGAGCAGTTCTTC.

V and J are TRBV2 and TRBJ2-2; possibly TRBD1 or TRBD2 for D (5 bases each). Trimming shortened V by 6 bases and J by 1 base, and 12 bases separated the two germline ends. The CDR3 loop spans 15 amino acids. Germline V gives CDR1 SNHLY, CDR2 FYNNEI. DNA of the CDR3: TGTGCCAGCAGGCCGAATGGGGGGAACACCGGGGAGCTGTTTTTT. Translation gives CASRPNGGNTGELFF.

V gene TRBV11-2 combines with J gene TRBJ2-7, with TRBD2 as a possible D gene (6 bases). Trimming shortened V by 1 base and J by 2 bases, and 9 bases separated the two germline ends. The CDR3 runs to 14 residues. Germline V gene sequence: CDR1 SGHAT, CDR2 FQNNGV. The CDR3 nucleotides read TGTGCCAGCAGCTTAGGGACGGGAGCCTACGAGCAGTACTTC. The encoded protein is CASSLGTGAYEQYF. Using reference TRBV11-2 and TRBJ2-7 for the parts outside the CDR3, the full variable domain is EAGVAQSPRYKIIEKRQSVAFWCNPISGHATLYWYQQILGQGPKLLIQFQNNGVVDDSQLPKDRFSAERLKGVDSTLKIQPAKLEDSAVYLCASSLGTGAYEQYFGPGTRLTVT.